This TCR beta chain was sequenced in a study of beta chain features in type 1 diabetes. Trimming cost V 2 bases and J 3 bases; bases outside gene matches: 6. CDR3 size: 15 residues. Germline V gene data show CDR1 as KGHSH and CDR2 as LQKENI. Expressed TCRB transcripts were sequenced after all isolated RNA was converted to cDNA. Some clones are missing from TCRdb's copy, which holds only in-frame ones; the method was immunoSEQ multiplex PCR. This table has hundreds of thousands of clones, approximately 11% appearing once. This clone has only a few counts. The chain has TRBV18 and TRBJ2-7; TRBD1 aligns across 8 bases. The source of this sequence is a young woman in good health. The material sequenced was naive CD4+ T cells from blood. The CDR3 DNA is TGTGCCAGCTCACCAGGAGGACAGGGAAGCTACGAGCAGTACTTC. This gives the protein CASSPGGQGSYEQYF.